Listed here are 17 T cell receptor beta chains from one sample, sequenced in a study of control samples from healthy donors and cancer patients (dated by TCRdb to 2019 to 2021). The library relied on the immunoSEQ multiplex PCR assay. Drawn from immuneACCESS, this table holds only the in-frame rearrangements with V and J called that TCRdb kept. Clones are partly lost; checked studies trace under half to an unresolved V gene and leave the rest unexplained. Recorded for this sample are 65,000 to 100,000 clones; around 87% of them occurred a single time. The ten largest make up about 18% of the sample. Sequenced input: blood. These receptors were taken from a man over 45 in good health.

This chain links TRBV12-3 or TRBV12-4 with TRBJ2-1; D is undetermined. The CDR3 loop spans 11 amino acids. Trimming left V 3 bases short and J 8 bases short, with 5 bases between. The CDR3 DNA sequence: TGTGCCAGCAGTTTCATCCATGAGCAGTTCTTC. It encodes CASSFIHEQFF.

V usage is TRBV10-3 and J usage is TRBJ2-7; the D gene is possibly TRBD1 (8 bases). V lost 10 bases and J lost 7, with 23 bases in between. Germline assignment: CDR1 ENHRY and CDR2 SYGVKD. The CDR3 has 14 residues. The DNA for the CDR3 is TGTGCCACCCCAGCGGGACAGGTGTTTTTAGAGCAGTACTTC. Protein product: CATPAGQVFLEQYF.

The chain is built from TRBV4-1 and TRBJ2-5, with 8 bases identical to TRBD1. J gave up 5 bases and V 3 bases, and 8 bases lay outside the gene matches. The CDR3 is 15 residues long. Germline CDR1 MGHRA, CDR2 YSYEKL. CDR3 protein: CASSQYPGGGETQYF. CDR3 sequence (DNA): TGCGCCAGCAGCCAGTACCCAGGGGGCGGGGAGACCCAGTACTTC.

CDR3 region: CAWGQGASITEAFF. DNA of the CDR3: TGTGCCTGGGGACAGGGGGCGAGTATCACTGAAGCTTTCTTT. The chain recombines TRBV30 with TRBJ1-1; 11 nucleotides match TRBD1. V lost 5 bases, J lost 4 bases, and 6 bases stayed unmatched. CDR1 is GTSNPN and CDR2 is SVGIG in the germline V gene (reference sequence). The CDR3 consists of 14 residues.

This clone was seen just once. The CDR3 nucleotides are TGCGCCAGCAGCCAAGGGAACGGGAATTCACCCCTCCACTTT. It yields the protein CASSQGNGNSPLHF. The chain couples TRBV4-3 to TRBJ1-6, with no clear D. CDR3 size: 14 residues. CDR1 is LGHNA and CDR2 is YSLEER in the germline V gene. Trimming took off 1 base at V and 7 bases at J, with 8 bases between the two ends.

The V call is TRBV29-1, the J call TRBJ1-4; D may be TRBD1 (6 bases). Per the germline V gene, CDR1 is SQVTM and CDR2 is ANQGSEA. V was clipped by 5 bases and J by 2 bases, with 12 bases between them. The length of the CDR3 is 14 residues. CDR3 nucleotides: TGCAGCGTTTTTACAGGGACGACTAATGAAAAACTGTTTTTT. Translation gives CSVFTGTTNEKLFF.

This clone was recorded once. The chain recombines TRBV24-1 with TRBJ1-2, with 9 bases fitting TRBD1. The CDR3 runs 15 residues. The germline V gene has CDR1 KGHDR and CDR2 SFDVKD. After removal of 4 bases from V and 7 bases from J, the junction contained 9 bases not matched to a gene. The CDR3 sequence: CATSDPGTGNRGYTF. DNA of the CDR3: TGTGCCACCAGTGACCCCGGGACAGGGAATCGTGGCTACACCTTC.

This rearrangement joins TRBV11-2 to TRBJ1-3; no firm D call. V was clipped by 5 bases and J by 5 bases, with 7 bases between them. Germline V gene lookup returns CDR1 SGHAT and CDR2 FQNNGV. This CDR3 spans 12 amino acids. CDR3 in DNA: TGTGCCAGCAGCGCCGTTAGAAACACCATATATTTT. Protein: CASSAVRNTIYF.

This chain joins TRBV12-3 or TRBV12-4 and TRBJ1-2; possibly TRBD1 for D (6 bases). V dropped 5 bases and J dropped 6 bases, with 13 bases sitting between them. The CDR3 sequence is 13 residues long. The CDR3 loop is CASSPTGPNGYTF. The CDR3 bases are TGTGCCAGCAGTCCCACAGGGCCCAATGGCTACACCTTC.

This chain uses TRBV7-2 with TRBJ2-3, with 12 bases fitting TRBD2. CDR3 length: 18 amino acids. Germline values: CDR1 SGHTA, CDR2 FQGNSA. J was trimmed by 2 bases and V by 1 base; bases with no gene match: 7. In nucleotides, the CDR3 is TGTGCCAGCAGCTTAGGGACTAGCGGGGCTCTTTACACAGATACGCAGTATTTT. Its protein is CASSLGTSGALYTDTQYF.

V gene TRBV30 combines with J gene TRBJ1-2, with a tentative D call TRBD1 (5 bases). Trimming shortened V by 2 bases and J by 8 bases, and 12 bases separated the two germline ends. The CDR3 is 12 residues long. Per germline, CDR1 GTSNPN and CDR2 SVGIG (reference sequence). The CDR3 region is CAWSLNQGGYTF. The CDR3, as DNA: TGTGCCTGGAGTCTAAACCAGGGAGGCTACACCTTC.

This clone was seen once. This chain connects TRBV28 to TRBJ1-1; 8 nucleotides align to TRBD1. Germline V gives CDR1 MDHEN, CDR2 SYDVKM. The CDR3 covers 19 residues. V shed 4 bases and J 0 bases; nucleotides not matched to a gene: 16. CDR3 in DNA: TGTGCCAGCAGTTATCCGGGACAGGAGTCTACGAATTTGAACACTGAAGCTTTCTTT. Its protein is CASSYPGQESTNLNTEAFF.

This chain joins TRBV5-6 and TRBJ1-1; 8 nucleotides line up with TRBD1. The V and J ends lost 4 bases and 4 bases, in that order; junction bases with no gene match: 9. Germline V lookup: CDR1 SGHDT, CDR2 YYEEEE. The CDR3 spans 15 residues. For the CDR3, the DNA is TGTGCCAGCAGCCACCAGGGGGCGAGGGGCACTGAAGCTTTCTTT. Translated: CASSHQGARGTEAFF. Based on the CDR3 plus reference TRBV5-6 and TRBJ1-1, the full variable domain is DAGVTQSPTHLIKTRGQQVTLRCSPKSGHDTVSWYQQALGQGPQFIFQYYEEEERQRGNFPDRFSGHQFPNYSSELNVNALLLGDSALYLCASSHQGARGTEAFFGQGTRLTVV.

The rearrangement joins TRBV7-2 to TRBJ1-2; D gene uncertain. In germline, CDR1 is SGHTA, CDR2 FQGNSA. Trimming took 4 bases from V and 2 from J, leaving 5 bases between them. This CDR3 region has 12 residues. CDR3 residues: CASSSSNYGYTF. Written as DNA, the CDR3 is TGTGCCAGCAGCTCAAGCAACTATGGCTACACCTTC.

The chain combines TRBV30 with TRBJ1-1; a possible D gene is TRBD1 (6 bases). Germline loops: CDR1 GTSNPN, CDR2 SVGIG (reference sequence). V gave up 4 bases and J gave up 3 bases, with 12 bases separating them. This CDR3 region has 13 residues. CDR3 residues: CAWTSQGYTEAFF. In DNA, the CDR3 is TGTGCCTGGACCTCACAGGGATACACTGAAGCTTTCTTT. Drawing the rest from reference TRBV30 and TRBJ1-1, the complete variable domain is SQTIHQWPATLVQPVGSPLSLECTVEGTSNPNLYWYRQAAGRGLQLLFYSVGIGQISSEVPQNLSASRPQDRQFILSSKKLLLSDSGFYLCAWTSQGYTEAFFGQGTRLTVV.

This clone came up a few times. The chain couples TRBV7-9 to TRBJ1-1, with TRBD1 as a possible D gene (5 bases). The V end lost 2 bases, the J end lost 4 bases, and 11 bases lay between the germline ends. The CDR3 totals 14 residues. CDR1 is SEHNR and CDR2 is FQNEAQ in the germline V gene (reference sequence). This CDR3 reads CASSLSGGITEAFF. The DNA of the CDR3 is TGTGCCAGCAGCTTAAGTGGGGGGATCACTGAAGCTTTCTTT.

Here the CDR3 reads CASSSSGSSYNEQFF. The DNA of the CDR3 is TGTGCCAGCAGTTCTAGCGGGAGCTCCTACAATGAGCAGTTCTTC. The chain combines TRBV6-6 with TRBJ2-1; TRBD2 aligns across 10 bases. The V gene end was trimmed by 4 bases and the J gene end by 0 bases; junction bases not matched to a gene: 0. Germline V gives CDR1 MNHNY, CDR2 SVGAGI (reference sequence). The CDR3 loop spans 15 amino acids.